This entry concerns a single T cell receptor (beta chain). As yet, its antigen is unknown. Patients in the study, people with chemo-refractory metastatic non-small-cell lung cancer, received focal radiation plus ipilimumab CTLA-4 blockade. The sample belongs to a study of radiotherapy plus CTLA-4 blockade in lung cancer. Study details: 18% of patients responded objectively, and around 32% achieved disease control. Regarding the study as a whole: Among blood TCR repertoires after radiotherapy plus ipilimumab, tumor-derived clones expanded. Best predicting response, reportedly, were early blood T cell clone dynamics, with interferon-beta.

The CDR3 is made up of 15 amino acids. CDR1 LNHNV and CDR2 YYDKDF come from the germline V gene (reference sequence). V shed 0 bases and J shed 7 bases, with 12 bases lying between them. Profiling relied on immunoSEQ multiplex PCR, and the TCRdb table lists in-frame clones only, not all of them. The table has fewer than 75,000 clones, roughly 84% seen once. The sequences come from peripheral blood, collected from a patient treated with radiotherapy plus ipilimumab. The sequence came from a human donor with non-small cell lung cancer that progressed on radiotherapy plus ipilimumab. V and J are TRBV15 and TRBJ2-2; no firm D call. CDR3 residues: CATSRDRSQNGELFF. CDR3 nucleotides: TGTGCCACCAGCAGAGATCGGTCCCAGAACGGGGAGCTGTTTTTT.